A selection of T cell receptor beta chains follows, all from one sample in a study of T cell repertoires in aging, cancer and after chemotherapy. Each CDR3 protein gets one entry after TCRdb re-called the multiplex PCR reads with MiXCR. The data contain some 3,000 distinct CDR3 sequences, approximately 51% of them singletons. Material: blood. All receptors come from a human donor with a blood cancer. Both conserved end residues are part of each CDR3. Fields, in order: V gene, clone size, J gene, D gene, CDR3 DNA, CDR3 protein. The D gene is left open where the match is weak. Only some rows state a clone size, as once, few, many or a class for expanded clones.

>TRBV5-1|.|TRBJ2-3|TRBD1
TGCGCCAGCAGCACCAAGGACAGGGTATCAGATACGCAGTATTTT
CASSTKDRVSDTQYF
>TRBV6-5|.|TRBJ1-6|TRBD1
TGTGCCAGCAGTTACTCGCAAACTCAGGGGGCTATGGGTTCACCCCTCCACTTT
CASSYSQTQGAMGSPLHF
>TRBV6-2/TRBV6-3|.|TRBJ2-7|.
TGTGCCAGCAGGGGACCGAGTTCCGAGCAGTACTTC
CASRGPSSEQYF
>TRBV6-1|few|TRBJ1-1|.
TGTGCCAGCAGTAGTATGATCTTAACATTGGCTGAAGCTTTCTTT
CASSSMILTLAEAFF
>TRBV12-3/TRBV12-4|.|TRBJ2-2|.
TGTGCCAGCAGTTTCGGGCGGAACACCGGGGAGCTGTTTTTT
CASSFGRNTGELFF
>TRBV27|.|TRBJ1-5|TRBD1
TGTGCCAGCAGGTCAGGGGGTCAGCCCCAGCATTTT
CASRSGGQPQHF
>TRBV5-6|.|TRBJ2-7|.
TGTGCCAGCAGCGAGGACAGCTCCTACGAGCAGTACTTC
CASSEDSSYEQYF
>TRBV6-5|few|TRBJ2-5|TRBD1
TGTGCCAGCAGGACAGGGGGCTTGGGGGAGACCCAGTACTTC
CASRTGGLGETQYF
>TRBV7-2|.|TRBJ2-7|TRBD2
TGTGCCAGCAGCTCTGCGGGGGTAGAGCAGTACTTC
CASSSAGVEQYF
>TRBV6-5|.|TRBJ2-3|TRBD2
TGTGCCAGCAGTGAACTAGCGGGGGGCTACACAGATACGCAGTATTTT
CASSELAGGYTDTQYF
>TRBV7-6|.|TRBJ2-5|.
TGTGCCAGCAGCCCGGCCGGAGTACAAGAGACCCAGTACTTC
CASSPAGVQETQYF
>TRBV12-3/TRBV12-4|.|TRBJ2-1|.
TGTGCCAGCAGTTTAGGCTCCCGGGACTACAGGGAGTTCTTC
CASSLGSRDYREFF
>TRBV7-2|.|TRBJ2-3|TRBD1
TGTGCCAGCAGACCTCTGACAGGGCGCACAGATACGCAGTATTTT
CASRPLTGRTDTQYF
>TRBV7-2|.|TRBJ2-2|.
TGTGCCAGCAGCTTAGCGGTTTGGCGGGCCGGGGAGCTGTTTTTT
CASSLAVWRAGELFF
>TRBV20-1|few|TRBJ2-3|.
TGCAGTGCTAGGGCCCCTAGCATCGTCGCAGATACGCAGTATTTT
CSARAPSIVADTQYF
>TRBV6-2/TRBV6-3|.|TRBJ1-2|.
TGTGCCAGGAGTTCACGAGCAGGGGTGCGCCCCGGCTATGGCTACACCTTC
CARSSRAGVRPGYGYTF
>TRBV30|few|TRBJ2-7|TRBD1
TGTGCCTGGAGGAAACAGGGGTACGAGCAGTACTTC
CAWRKQGYEQYF
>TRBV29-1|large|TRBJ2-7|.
TGCAGCGTTGTAGGCTACGAGCAGTACTTC
CSVVGYEQYF
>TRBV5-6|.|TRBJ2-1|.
TGTGCCAGCAGCTTGAGGGCAGGGTACAATGAGCAGTTCTTC
CASSLRAGYNEQFF
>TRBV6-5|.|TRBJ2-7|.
TGTGCCAGCAGTGAAAGGGGGAGCTCCTACGAGCAGTACTTC
CASSERGSSYEQYF
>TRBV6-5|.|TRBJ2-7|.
TGTGCCAGCACCGTCAACTTCGGGAGCCCTACCTACGAGCAGTACTTC
CASTVNFGSPTYEQYF
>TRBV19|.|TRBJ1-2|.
TGTGCCAGTAGTCCCAGACAGTCTAACTATGGCTACACCTTC
CASSPRQSNYGYTF
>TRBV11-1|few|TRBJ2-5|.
TGTGCCAGCAGCTCCCGAAGGGCCGATGGGGTCCAGTACTTC
CASSSRRADGVQYF
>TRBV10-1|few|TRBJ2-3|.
TGCGCCAGCAGTGCCCTTGGGGCCGGCACAGATACGCAGTATTTT
CASSALGAGTDTQYF
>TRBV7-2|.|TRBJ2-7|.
TGTGCCAGCAGCCCTAACGAGGGGGGCGAGCAGTACTTC
CASSPNEGGEQYF
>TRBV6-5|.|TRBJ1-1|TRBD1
TGTGCCATCAGGGGGGGGGGAGTCAACACTGAAGCTTTCTTT
CAIRGGGVNTEAFF